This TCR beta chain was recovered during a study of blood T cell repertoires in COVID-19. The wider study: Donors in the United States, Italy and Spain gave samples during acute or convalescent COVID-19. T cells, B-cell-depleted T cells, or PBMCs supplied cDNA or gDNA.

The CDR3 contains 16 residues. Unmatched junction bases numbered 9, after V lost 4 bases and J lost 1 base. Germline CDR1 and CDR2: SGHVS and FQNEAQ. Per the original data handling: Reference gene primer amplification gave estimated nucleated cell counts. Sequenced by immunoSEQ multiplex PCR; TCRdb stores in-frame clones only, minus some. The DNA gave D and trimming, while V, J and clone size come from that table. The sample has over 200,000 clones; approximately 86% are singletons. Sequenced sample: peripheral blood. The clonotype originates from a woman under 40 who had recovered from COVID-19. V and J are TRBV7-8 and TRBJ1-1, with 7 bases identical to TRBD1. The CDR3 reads CASSSPPWDRNTEAFF. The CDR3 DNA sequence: TGTGCCAGCAGCTCCCCCCCTTGGGACAGGAACACTGAAGCTTTCTTT. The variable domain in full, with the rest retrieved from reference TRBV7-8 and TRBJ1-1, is GAGVSQSPRYKVAKRGQDVALRCDPISGHVSLFWYQQALGQGPEFLTYFQNEAQLDKSGLPSDRFFAERPEGSVSTLKIQRTQQEDSAVYLCASSSPPWDRNTEAFFGQGTRLTVV.